The 17 T cell receptor beta chains below were found in one sample sequenced in a study of OX40 agonist ivuxolimab in advanced cancers. Clones were read by immunoSEQ multiplex PCR, and TCRdb kept only the in-frame ones, dropping some. The sample lists some 70,000 clones, about nine tenths occurring once. The sequencing used CD4+ or CD8+ T cells sorted from blood, collected in a trial of the OX40 agonist ivuxolimab. The receptor source for this set is an adult with an advanced solid tumor such as melanoma, head and neck, liver or kidney cancer.

This clone was counted a few times. This chain links TRBV30 with TRBJ1-5; D unclear. The CDR3 sequence is 13 residues long. V lost 0 bases, J lost 7 bases, and 10 bases lay in between. Germline assignment: CDR1 GTSNPN and CDR2 SVGIG (reference sequence). The CDR3 loop is CAWSVAPRQPQHF. DNA of the CDR3: TGTGCCTGGAGTGTCGCCCCTAGGCAGCCCCAGCATTTT.

The V gene is TRBV5-4, the J gene TRBJ2-6; a weak D match, TRBD1 (6 bases). This CDR3 comprises 17 residues. Trimming pared 2 bases from V and 0 bases from J, leaving 12 bases between. The germline CDR1 and CDR2 sequences are SGHNT and YYREEE (reference sequence). CDR3 nucleotide sequence: TGTGCCAGCAGCTTATTGACAGGCCGCTCTGGGGCCAACGTCCTGACTTTC. It specifies CASSLLTGRSGANVLTF.

The chain is built from TRBV12-5 and TRBJ1-5; TRBD1 matches at 7 bases. V trimming: 7 bases; J trimming: 4 bases; junction bases outside the gene matches: 7. The germline V gene encodes CDR1 LGHNT and CDR2 FRNRAP. The CDR3 extends over 14 amino acids. The CDR3 region has the DNA TGTGCTAGTGCTCTGACAGGGAAAAATCAGCCCCAGCATTTT. Translated, it gives CASALTGKNQPQHF.

J is TRBJ1-5 and V is TRBV19; 7 bases agree with TRBD1. Germline trimming cut 1 base from V and 5 bases from J; bases unmatched to any gene: 5. Germline CDR1 is LNHDA and CDR2 is SQIVND (reference sequence). The CDR3 extends over 15 amino acids. CDR3 sequence (DNA): TGTGCCAGTAGTATAGGCCCAGGGGGATATCAGCCCCAGCATTTT. It codes for CASSIGPGGYQPQHF.

V usage is TRBV4-2 and J usage is TRBJ1-2; D gene ambiguous. Trimming removed 7 bases at V and 7 bases at J, with 19 bases between. Per germline, CDR1 LGHNA and CDR2 YNFKEQ. The CDR3 is 14 residues long. CDR3 region: CASNREGSPSGYTF. The CDR3, as DNA: TGTGCCAGCAACCGGGAGGGATCCCCTTCTGGCTACACCTTC.

The V and J genes are TRBV6-6 and TRBJ1-2, with a weak D call TRBD1 (6 bases). The CDR3 is 13 residues long. V was cut by 5 bases and J by 8 bases, with 15 bases left in between. From germline, CDR1 is MNHNY and CDR2 SVGAGI (reference sequence). The DNA of the CDR3 is TGTGCCAGCAGTGTACAGGGTCTAAGAGGCTACACCTTC. This sequence encodes CASSVQGLRGYTF.

The CDR3 DNA follows: TGTGCCAGCAGTCCACAGGGGAGGTACACCGGGGAGCTGTTTTTT. Its translation: CASSPQGRYTGELFF. The chain combines TRBV28 with TRBJ2-2, with a weak D call TRBD1 (7 bases). V was trimmed by 5 bases and J by 3 bases, leaving 13 bases between them. The CDR3 consists of 15 residues. Germline V gene lookup returns CDR1 MDHEN and CDR2 SYDVKM.

The chain links TRBV19 to TRBJ2-6; 8 bases line up with TRBD1. This CDR3 has 18 residues. V lost 5 bases, J lost 0 bases, and 9 bases stayed unmatched. Germline V gene sequence: CDR1 LNHDA, CDR2 SQIVND (reference sequence). The chain's CDR3 is CASSPQTGAISGANVLTF. The CDR3 nucleotides are TGTGCCAGTAGTCCACAGACAGGGGCCATCTCTGGGGCCAACGTCCTGACTTTC.

V gene TRBV2 combines with J gene TRBJ1-1, with 10 positions matching TRBD1. The germline V gene encodes CDR1 SNHLY and CDR2 FYNNEI. The CDR3 spans 14 residues. With 2 bases clipped from V and 5 bases from J, the junction kept 2 bases outside the gene matches. The CDR3 reads CASSERDRGTEAFF. The CDR3 DNA reads as TGTGCCAGCAGTGAAAGGGACAGGGGTACTGAAGCTTTCTTT.

V and J are TRBV4-3 and TRBJ2-1; 11 nucleotides agree with TRBD2. This CDR3 is 18 amino acids long. The J segment lost 2 bases and the V segment lost 4 bases, leaving 10 bases of the junction unmatched. Germline V gene data show CDR1 as LGHNA and CDR2 as YSLEER. The CDR3 bases are TGCGCCAGCAGCCGAAAAGTAGCGGGGGGGCAAGCCTACAATGAGCAGTTCTTC. It codes for CASSRKVAGGQAYNEQFF.

This rearrangement joins TRBV19 to TRBJ2-7; 7 bases map to TRBD1. There are 14 residues in the CDR3. CDR1 and CDR2 (germline): LNHDA, SQIVND (reference sequence). After removal of 2 bases from V and 5 bases from J, the junction contained 6 bases not matched to a gene. CDR3: CASSIRGQGDEQYF. CDR3 in DNA: TGTGCCAGTAGTATACGAGGGCAGGGGGACGAGCAGTACTTC.

The chain is built from TRBV28 and TRBJ1-6, with 7 bases fitting TRBD1. V was clipped by 1 base and J by 8 bases; unmatched bases: 2. CDR3 length: 14 residues. Germline assignment: CDR1 MDHEN and CDR2 SYDVKM. The CDR3 coding sequence is TGTGCCAGCAGTTTATCAGGGGGTTATTCACCCCTCCACTTT. This encodes CASSLSGGYSPLHF.

The chain uses TRBV7-9 and TRBJ1-5; D gene ambiguous. Germline CDR1 is SEHNR and CDR2 is FQNEAQ (reference sequence). V was trimmed by 6 bases and J by 3 bases, leaving 9 bases between them. The CDR3 is made up of 13 amino acids. CDR3 residues: CASSQEFNQPQHF. Written as DNA, the CDR3 is TGTGCCAGCAGTCAAGAGTTCAATCAGCCCCAGCATTTT.

This chain connects TRBV30 to TRBJ1-2; D unresolved. With 3 bases removed from V and 2 bases from J, the gap between germline ends came to 16 bases. Germline V gene sequence: CDR1 GTSNPN, CDR2 SVGIG (reference sequence). This CDR3 is built from 15 residues. CDR3 sequence (DNA): TGTGCCTGGAGCGAGGCCGGAAGGTTAAACTATGGCTACACCTTC. This codes for CAWSEAGRLNYGYTF.

CDR3 sequence reads: CASSVREQGDGYTF. CDR3 nucleotide sequence: TGTGCCAGCAGCGTAAGAGAACAGGGCGACGGCTACACCTTC. The chain employs TRBV7-2 and TRBJ1-2; D may be TRBD1 (6 bases). Trimming left V 5 bases short and J 8 bases short, with 18 bases between. This CDR3 spans 14 amino acids. Germline V gene data show CDR1 as SGHTA and CDR2 as FQGNSA.

The table lists this clone with a count of one. The rearrangement links TRBV28 to TRBJ1-3, with a weak D call TRBD1 (5 bases). There are 15 residues in the CDR3. The germline V and J ends were trimmed by 3 bases and 3 bases, with 12 bases remaining between them. Germline V CDR1 and CDR2: MDHEN, SYDVKM. CDR3 amino acids: CASSLDLRGGNTIYF. The CDR3 DNA reads TGTGCCAGCAGTTTGGACCTGAGGGGTGGAAACACCATATATTTT.

The CDR3 region has the DNA TGTGCCAGCAGCCTTGACCTTCAGCGAGAAGGCGAGCAGTACTTC. Translating it yields CASSLDLQREGEQYF. The genes are TRBV5-6 and TRBJ2-7; D remains ambiguous. V lost 4 bases to trimming and J lost 6 bases, with 20 bases between them. Germline V lookup: CDR1 SGHDT, CDR2 YYEEEE. The CDR3 is made up of 15 amino acids.